Listed here are 4 T cell receptor beta chains from one sample, sequenced in a study of cytomegalovirus exposure and HLA in healthy donors. It was with 60 Vbeta and 13 Jbeta primers that the PCR ran. Data came from immunoSEQ multiplex PCR; TCRdb stores just in-frame clones and leaves some out. This sample's clone table lists about 160,000 clones. The sample consisted of PBMCs. The receptors derive from a man aged 25-40 years in good health and CMV-seronegative.

The genes are TRBV5-1 and TRBJ2-5, with 8 bases lining up with TRBD2. Trimming cost V 6 bases and J 7 bases; bases outside gene matches: 8. CDR3 length equals 13 residues. Per the germline V gene, CDR1 is SGHRS and CDR2 is YFSETQ. CDR3 sequence (DNA): TGCGCCAGCACCACAAGCGGGGGTTCGACCCAGTACTTC. It is translated as CASTTSGGSTQYF.

The chain recombines TRBV5-5 with TRBJ2-1; perhaps TRBD1 as D (6 bases). The V end lost 0 bases, the J end lost 5 bases, and 12 bases lay between the germline ends. Germline CDR1 SGHKS, CDR2 YYEKEE (reference sequence). The CDR3 sequence is 15 residues long. CDR3 amino acids: CASSLGRGLHNEQFF. The CDR3 nucleotides read TGTGCCAGCAGCTTGGGCAGGGGCCTACACAATGAGCAGTTCTTC. Filled out from reference TRBV5-5 and TRBJ2-1, the complete variable domain reads DAGVTQSPTHLIKTRGQQVTLRCSPISGHKSVSWYQQVLGQGPQFIFQYYEKEERGRGNFPDRFSARQFPNYSSELNVNALLLGDSALYLCASSLGRGLHNEQFFGPGTRLTVL.

The J gene is TRBJ2-4, the V gene TRBV29-1, with 14 nucleotides matching TRBD2. The germline gives CDR1 SQVTM, CDR2 ANQGSEA. CDR3 length: 14 residues. V shed 7 bases and J 8 bases; nucleotides not matched to a gene: 7. The CDR3 DNA is TGCAGCGCCTCCGGGACTAGCGGGAGTTACATTCAGTACTTC. Translation: CSASGTSGSYIQYF.

The rearrangement uses TRBV5-1 and TRBJ1-1, with 9 bases identical to TRBD1. The V and J ends lost 4 bases and 4 bases, in that order; junction bases with no gene match: 8. The CDR3 covers 15 residues. Germline V gene sequence: CDR1 SGHRS, CDR2 YFSETQ. The CDR3 loop is CASSPRTGESTEAFF. CDR3 bases: TGCGCCAGCAGCCCTCGGACAGGGGAGAGCACTGAAGCTTTCTTT.